The 30 T cell receptor beta chains below all came from one sample that was sequenced in a study of T cells in Graves' hyperthyroidism and ophthalmopathy. The investigators amplified TCR beta CDR3 regions from RNA transcripts. First-round RT-PCR targeting the TCR CDR3 was performed with the HTBI primer set. Using its own MiXCR run on the multiplex PCR reads, TCRdb lists one record per CDR3 protein. Of about 570,000 distinct CDR3 sequences listed, 14% were seen once; the top ten hold roughly 14%. The sequenced sample consisted of blood. These receptors were collected from a woman in her 40s with Graves' hyperthyroidism.

Ten or more counts support this clonotype. V gene TRBV18 combines with J gene TRBJ2-5; possibly TRBD1 for D (6 bases). V lost 2 bases to trimming and J lost 0 bases, with 13 bases between them. The CDR3 is made up of 16 amino acids. Germline V gene sequence: CDR1 KGHSH, CDR2 LQKENI. The CDR3 nucleotides read TGTGCCAGCTCACCAAGGGACACACCCGACCAAGAGACCCAGTACTTC. Translating gives CASSPRDTPDQETQYF.

The V call is TRBV2, the J call TRBJ1-2, with D tentatively TRBD1 (6 bases). The CDR3 runs to 12 residues. V was pared by 10 bases and J by 8 bases, with 17 bases between. CDR1 and CDR2 (germline): SNHLY, FYNNEI. The CDR3 here is CATGGGLGGYTF. The CDR3 coding sequence is TGTGCCACCGGGGGGGGCTTAGGAGGCTACACCTTC.

This clonotype has ten or more counts. The chain has TRBV28 and TRBJ2-7; TRBD2 is a possible D gene (5 bases). V lost 3 bases to trimming and J lost 3 bases, with 15 bases between them. The germline CDR1 and CDR2 sequences are MDHEN and SYDVKM. This CDR3 is 15 amino acids long. This CDR3 is CASSFAGSIHYEQYF. Written as DNA, the CDR3 is TGTGCCAGCAGTTTCGCGGGTAGCATTCACTACGAGCAGTACTTC.

This clonotype was seen repeatedly, ten times or more. This rearrangement joins TRBV2 to TRBJ2-7, with D perhaps matching TRBD1 (5 bases). The V and J ends lost 6 bases and 3 bases respectively, with 6 bases between them. Looked up from germline, CDR1 is SNHLY and CDR2 is FYNNEI. The CDR3 consists of 11 residues. This CDR3 is CASSDSYEQYF. The CDR3 DNA reads as TGTGCCAGCAGCGACAGCTACGAGCAGTACTTC.

At least ten counts were recorded for this clonotype. This sequence joins TRBV3-1 and TRBJ2-7; TRBD1 matches 9 bases. Germline lookup yields CDR1 LGHDT and CDR2 YNNKEL (reference sequence). V lost 2 bases, J lost 3 bases, and 5 bases stayed unmatched. The CDR3 is made up of 15 amino acids. CDR3 nucleotides: TGTGCCAGCAGCCAACCCACGGGACAGGGCTACGAGCAGTACTTC. Protein product: CASSQPTGQGYEQYF.

This clonotype was picked up a small number of times. The rearrangement joins TRBV6-1 to TRBJ1-5, with a possible D match to TRBD1 (5 bases). This CDR3 has 16 amino acids. The V gene lost 2 bases and the J gene lost 1 base, with 12 bases spanning the gap. CDR1 is MNHNS and CDR2 is SASEGT in the germline V gene. CDR3 bases: TGTGCCAGCAGTGAACGCGGGGCACAGAGCAATCAGCCCCAGCATTTT. Translation: CASSERGAQSNQPQHF.

This clonotype came up a few times. This sequence joins TRBV6-1 and TRBJ2-3, with D tentatively TRBD2 (5 bases). This CDR3 comprises 15 residues. Trimming took 4 bases from V and 2 from J, leaving 13 bases between them. CDR1 and CDR2 (germline): MNHNS, SASEGT. This CDR3 reads CASSALRGTTDTQYF. CDR3 nucleotide sequence: TGTGCCAGCAGTGCACTTCGGGGAACCACAGATACGCAGTATTTT.

Only one count was recorded for this clonotype. Just one base apart from a much larger clone, this may be a read error. This chain links TRBV30 with TRBJ1-6; D is undetermined. The CDR3 has 13 residues. Germline values: CDR1 GTSNPN, CDR2 SVGIG (reference sequence). The CDR3 reads CACTTGSNSLLHF. In DNA form, the CDR3 reads TGTGCCTGCACAACGGGGAGTAATTCACTCCTCCACTTT.

This clonotype occurred many times. The J gene is TRBJ2-1, the V gene TRBV7-3, with D possibly matching TRBD2 (5 bases). With 5 bases removed from V and 1 base from J, the gap between germline ends came to 15 bases. This CDR3 spans 16 amino acids. CDR1 and CDR2 from the germline V gene are SGHTA and FQGTGA. The CDR3 DNA is TGTGCCAGCAGCCCCCGGGAAGGCGGATCCTACAATGAGCAGTTCTTC. Its protein is CASSPREGGSYNEQFF.

The gene calls are TRBV5-1 and TRBJ2-1, with TRBD2 matching over 8 bases. The V segment lost 0 bases and the J segment 4 bases; nucleotides outside the gene matches: 6. Per germline, CDR1 SGHRS and CDR2 YFSETQ. CDR3 length: 16 amino acids. The CDR3 DNA sequence: TGCGCCAGCAGCTTGGCCGTGGCGGGAGGTTACAATGAGCAGTTCTTC. Residues: CASSLAVAGGYNEQFF. Looking up the rest from reference TRBV5-1 and TRBJ2-1 gives the full variable domain: KAGVTQTPRYLIKTRGQQVTLSCSPISGHRSVSWYQQTPGQGLQFLFEYFSETQRNKGNFPGRFSGRQFSNSRSEMNVSTLELGDSALYLCASSLAVAGGYNEQFFGPGTRLTVL.

This clonotype was counted at least ten times. The chain carries TRBV6-6 and TRBJ2-7; 11 nucleotides align to TRBD2. The CDR3 length is 16 residues. The V segment lost 2 bases and the J segment 2 bases; nucleotides outside the gene matches: 5. CDR1 is MNHNY and CDR2 is SVGAGI in the germline V gene (reference sequence). The CDR3, as DNA: TGTGCCAGCAGTTACCTGACTAGCGGGATGCCCTACGAGCAGTACTTC. It is translated as CASSYLTSGMPYEQYF.

This sequence joins TRBV7-3 and TRBJ2-7; weak D call: TRBD2 (6 bases). This CDR3 is built from 13 residues. Looked up from germline, CDR1 is SGHTA and CDR2 is FQGTGA. The germline V and J ends were trimmed by 5 bases and 7 bases, with 15 bases remaining between them. The CDR3 nucleotides are TGTGCCAGCAGCACCGGGAGAGGTGGGGAGCAGTACTTC. Translating gives CASSTGRGGEQYF. Together with reference TRBV7-3 and TRBJ2-7, the CDR3 gives the full variable domain: GAGVSQTPSNKVTEKGKYVELRCDPISGHTALYWYRQSLGQGPEFLIYFQGTGAADDSGLPNDRFFAVRPEGSVSTLKIQRTERGDSAVYLCASSTGRGGEQYFGPGTRLTVT.

The V call is TRBV4-1, the J call TRBJ2-4; 11 positions match TRBD1. CDR1 is MGHRA and CDR2 is YSYEKL in the germline V gene. J lost 8 bases, V lost 4 bases, and 10 bases had no gene match. The CDR3 consists of 16 residues. CDR3 sequence (DNA): TGCGCCAGCAGCCGAGGACAGGGGGCGTATGGTGACATTCAGTACTTC. It yields the protein CASSRGQGAYGDIQYF.

This clonotype was picked up a small number of times. The chain is built from TRBV28 and TRBJ1-4, with D unresolved. CDR3 size: 15 residues. Looked up from germline, CDR1 is MDHEN and CDR2 is SYDVKM. V lost 3 bases, J lost 0 bases, and 8 bases lay in between. CDR3 amino acids: CASSFTQSTNEKLFF. CDR3 coding DNA: TGTGCCAGCAGTTTTACACAATCAACTAATGAAAAACTGTTTTTT.

The sample holds many counts of this clonotype. This sequence joins TRBV2 and TRBJ2-7, with D unclear. CDR3 length equals 14 residues. CDR1 and CDR2 (germline): SNHLY, FYNNEI. Trimming cost V 2 bases and J 3 bases, with 11 bases left between them. CDR3 bases: TGTGCCAGCAGTGAAACCCCAGAGGACTACGAGCAGTACTTC. The encoded protein is CASSETPEDYEQYF.

This clonotype appeared many times. The chain employs TRBV11-1 and TRBJ2-1; TRBD2 matches at 8 bases. The CDR3 length is 13 residues. Trimming cost V 1 base and J 14 bases; bases outside gene matches: 7. Germline values: CDR1 SGHAT, CDR2 FQDESV (reference sequence). The CDR3 nucleotides read TGTGCCAGCAGCTTAGGGATACTAGCGGAGGAGTTCTTC. This gives the protein CASSLGILAEEFF.

This clonotype showed up many times. The chain uses TRBV6-1 and TRBJ2-1, with D possibly matching TRBD2 (7 bases). Germline-derived CDR1 and CDR2 are MNHNS and SASEGT. V dropped 2 bases and J dropped 8 bases, with 16 bases sitting between them. The CDR3 contains 15 residues. The CDR3, as DNA: TGTGCCAGCAGTGAATCGGTGGGAGGGGGGGATGAGCAGTTCTTC. Residues: CASSESVGGGDEQFF.

The table lists this clonotype with many counts. The rearrangement joins TRBV5-4 to TRBJ2-3; TRBD2 might be the D (5 bases). The germline CDR1 and CDR2 sequences are SGHNT and YYREEE (reference sequence). The CDR3 loop spans 17 amino acids. Trimming took off 3 bases at V and 0 bases at J, with 17 bases between the two ends. The CDR3 bases are TGTGCCAGCAGCTCGGAATCGAGGGTTTGGAGCACAGATACGCAGTATTTT. Translated: CASSSESRVWSTDTQYF.

This clonotype came up many times. This chain uses TRBV3-1 with TRBJ1-1; TRBD1 matches at 9 bases. Germline V gene data show CDR1 as LGHDT and CDR2 as YNNKEL (reference sequence). V gave up 4 bases and J gave up 2 bases; unmatched junction bases: 5. The CDR3 consists of 15 residues. The CDR3 nucleotides read TGTGCCAGCAGCCTGGGACAGGGCATCAACACTGAAGCTTTCTTT. As protein: CASSLGQGINTEAFF. The whole variable domain, filled in from reference TRBV3-1 and TRBJ1-1, reads DTAVSQTPKYLVTQMGNDKSIKCEQNLGHDTMYWYKQDSKKFLKIMFSYNNKELIINETVPNRFSPKSPDKAHLNLHINSLELGDSAVYFCASSLGQGINTEAFFGQGTRLTVV.

This clonotype was found once. V gene TRBV20-1 combines with J gene TRBJ2-7; 9 bases agree with TRBD2. This CDR3 is 14 amino acids long. Germline values: CDR1 DFQATT, CDR2 SNEGSKA (reference sequence). The junction had 3 bases not matched to a gene; V was cut back by 1 base and J by 2 bases. The CDR3, as DNA: TGCAGTGCTAGAGTTAGCGGGAGCGCCTACGAGCAGTACTTC. Protein product: CSARVSGSAYEQYF.

This clonotype showed up many times. V gene TRBV5-1 combines with J gene TRBJ2-7, with D perhaps matching TRBD2 (6 bases). The CDR3 has 14 amino acids. Trimming took 4 bases from V and 5 from J, leaving 16 bases between them. Germline V gene data show CDR1 as SGHRS and CDR2 as YFSETQ. CDR3 protein: CASSLTGTLHEQYF. In DNA, the CDR3 is TGCGCCAGCAGCCTTACCGGGACTCTCCACGAGCAGTACTTC.

The V and J genes are TRBV6-6 and TRBJ1-1; the D is unclear. Trimming left V 0 bases short and J 9 bases short, with 14 bases between. CDR1 and CDR2 (germline): MNHNY, SVGAGI (reference sequence). CDR3 size: 14 residues. CDR3 loop: CASSYSISSGKAFF. The CDR3 DNA follows: TGTGCCAGCAGTTACTCGATATCTTCTGGGAAAGCTTTCTTT.

This clonotype was observed many times. The V call is TRBV7-3, the J call TRBJ1-1, with 9 bases that match TRBD1. The CDR3 is 14 residues long. Germline V gives CDR1 SGHTA, CDR2 FQGTGA. Germline trimming cut 3 bases from V and 6 bases from J; bases unmatched to any gene: 5. DNA for the CDR3: TGTGCCAGCAGCTTGGGACAGGGAGAGGCTGAAGCTTTCTTT. This sequence encodes CASSLGQGEAEAFF.

This clonotype was observed at least ten times. The V and J genes are TRBV20-1 and TRBJ1-1; D is uncertain. Per germline, CDR1 DFQATT and CDR2 SNEGSKA (reference sequence). V lost 1 base, J lost 0 bases, and 12 bases lay in between. The CDR3 spans 15 residues. CDR3 in amino acids: CSARAGEWVNTEAFF. The CDR3 DNA is TGCAGTGCTAGAGCCGGGGAATGGGTGAACACTGAAGCTTTCTTT.

Many counts were recorded for this clonotype. This chain links TRBV6-1 with TRBJ2-5; 12 bases agree with TRBD1. The CDR3 runs 16 residues. Germline V CDR1 and CDR2: MNHNS, SASEGT. After removal of 3 bases from V and 4 bases from J, the junction contained 6 bases not matched to a gene. The CDR3 region is CASSDRRDRGRETQYF. The CDR3 nucleotides read TGTGCCAGCAGTGACCGACGGGACAGGGGGCGAGAGACCCAGTACTTC.

This clonotype was seen a handful of times. V is TRBV30 and J is TRBJ2-1; 11 nucleotides line up with TRBD2. Germline lookup yields CDR1 GTSNPN and CDR2 SVGIG (reference sequence). The V gene end was trimmed by 0 bases and the J gene end by 7 bases; junction bases not matched to a gene: 14. The CDR3 extends over 18 amino acids. This chain's CDR3 is CAWSVLAGASLGPNEQFF. The CDR3 region has the DNA TGTGCCTGGAGTGTACTAGCGGGAGCGTCCCTAGGTCCGAATGAGCAGTTCTTC.

At least ten counts were recorded for this clonotype. The chain uses TRBV3-1 and TRBJ2-5, with a tentative D call TRBD2 (5 bases). Germline-derived CDR1 and CDR2 are LGHDT and YNNKEL (reference sequence). There are 14 residues in the CDR3. Trimming shortened V by 1 base and J by 8 bases, and 14 bases separated the two germline ends. The CDR3 region is CASSQGDYGRTQYF. The DNA of the CDR3 is TGTGCCAGCAGCCAAGGAGACTATGGAAGAACCCAGTACTTC.

This clonotype was detected ten times or more. CDR3 loop: CASSLAPRGGSGNEQFF. CDR3 DNA sequence: TGTGCCAGCAGCTTAGCCCCCCGCGGGGGGTCAGGGAATGAGCAGTTCTTC. This chain connects TRBV7-8 to TRBJ2-1; TRBD2 matches 8 bases. The CDR3 extends over 17 amino acids. The V segment lost 0 bases and the J segment 7 bases; nucleotides outside the gene matches: 11. CDR1 is SGHVS, CDR2 FQNEAQ, per germline.

In this sample, this clonotype turned up many times. The rearrangement uses TRBV20-1 and TRBJ2-3; 11 bases line up with TRBD2. The J segment lost 3 bases and the V segment lost 2 bases, leaving 4 bases of the junction unmatched. The CDR3 consists of 15 residues. CDR1 and CDR2 (germline): DFQATT, SNEGSKA (reference sequence). CDR3 sequence reads: CSARPLAGGTDTQYF. The CDR3 DNA reads TGCAGTGCTAGACCCCTAGCGGGAGGAACAGATACGCAGTATTTT.

A few counts support this clonotype. This chain joins TRBV7-9 and TRBJ2-3, with unresolved D. The V and J ends lost 9 bases and 4 bases respectively, with 11 bases between them. The CDR3 runs 12 residues. Germline V CDR1 and CDR2: SEHNR, FQNEAQ (reference sequence). The CDR3 DNA is TGTGCCAGTAGTATAGTTGCAGATACGCAGTATTTT. Protein sequence: CASSIVADTQYF.